One and the same sample provided the 12 T cell receptor beta chains below, sequenced in a study of T cell repertoires in cytomegalovirus infection. TCRdb itself ran the reads through MiXCR, one entry per CDR3 protein. The sample shows fewer than 550,000 distinct CDR3 sequences, 15% to 20% of them seen only once. The sequenced sample was CD8+ T cells from PBMCs. Receptor source: a human donor in good health (CMV status not recorded). Some clones in this sample may be carry-over from other donors' samples.

The chain has TRBV19 and TRBJ1-1, with 8 bases identical to TRBD1. Germline loops: CDR1 LNHDA, CDR2 SQIVND (reference sequence). The CDR3 runs to 16 residues. V shed 8 bases and J 6 bases; nucleotides not matched to a gene: 17. Here the CDR3 reads CASRADRGFGDAEAFF. CDR3 DNA sequence: TGTGCCAGTCGCGCCGACAGGGGCTTCGGGGACGCTGAAGCTTTCTTT.

This clonotype was recorded at least ten times. The chain carries TRBV6-1 and TRBJ2-7, with D perhaps TRBD2 (6 bases). V gave up 4 bases and J gave up 6 bases, with 10 bases separating them. CDR1 is MNHNS, CDR2 SASEGT, per germline. The CDR3 is 12 amino acids. In DNA, the CDR3 is TGTGCCAGCAGTGGGGGAGGACGCGAGCAGTACTTC. Its translation is CASSGGGREQYF.

The chain carries TRBV4-1 and TRBJ2-7, with 7 bases that match TRBD1. The junction had 8 bases not matched to a gene; V was cut back by 3 bases and J by 0 bases. This CDR3 spans 16 amino acids. Germline V gene sequence: CDR1 MGHRA, CDR2 YSYEKL. The CDR3 loop reads CASSHPRDSSSYEQYF. CDR3 DNA: TGCGCCAGCAGCCATCCCCGGGACAGCAGCTCCTACGAGCAGTACTTC.

The chain recombines TRBV15 with TRBJ1-1; 7 nucleotides line up with TRBD1. Trimming removed 3 bases from V and 5 bases from J; junction bases left unmatched: 3. CDR3 length: 13 residues. The germline CDR1 and CDR2 sequences are LNHNV and YYDKDF (reference sequence). CDR3 DNA sequence: TGTGCCACCAGCAGTAGACAGGGTACTGAAGCTTTCTTT. The encoded protein is CATSSRQGTEAFF.

This clonotype was detected only a few times. The chain uses TRBV12-3 or TRBV12-4 and TRBJ1-1; D is uncertain. The CDR3 has 14 residues. Trimming pared 10 bases from V and 4 bases from J, leaving 19 bases between. CDR3 coding DNA: TGTGCCACCTTCTATTCTGGGCGCCTCACTGAAGCTTTCTTT. This encodes CATFYSGRLTEAFF.

The chain has TRBV15 and TRBJ2-2; TRBD2 is a possible D gene (5 bases). Germline V gives CDR1 LNHNV, CDR2 YYDKDF (reference sequence). The CDR3 is 15 amino acids. With 1 base removed from V and 2 bases from J, the gap between germline ends came to 8 bases. The CDR3 region has the DNA TGTGCCACCAGCAGAGTACGGACTAACACCGGGGAGCTGTTTTTT. Its protein product is CATSRVRTNTGELFF.

There are many counts of this clonotype. The rearrangement uses TRBV7-3 and TRBJ1-1; D remains ambiguous. Per germline, CDR1 SGHTA and CDR2 FQGTGA. V was cut by 1 base and J by 1 base, with 10 bases left in between. The CDR3 loop spans 15 amino acids. The CDR3 is CASSLMGGENTEAFF. In nucleotides, the CDR3 is TGTGCCAGCAGCTTAATGGGCGGCGAGAACACTGAAGCTTTCTTT.

The V call is TRBV6-1, the J call TRBJ1-5; D unresolved. The V gene lost 1 base and the J gene lost 4 bases, with 11 bases spanning the gap. Germline CDR1 MNHNS, CDR2 SASEGT. The CDR3 spans 15 residues. The CDR3 region has the DNA TGTGCCAGCAGTGAAGACGGGTTTTATAATCAGCCCCAGCATTTT. Residues: CASSEDGFYNQPQHF.

In this sample, this clonotype turned up a few times. The rearrangement links TRBV28 to TRBJ2-1, with 8 positions matching TRBD2. Germline V gives CDR1 MDHEN, CDR2 SYDVKM. V was clipped by 3 bases and J by 6 bases; unmatched bases: 7. The length of the CDR3 is 15 residues. CDR3: CASSLERGISNEQFF. CDR3 coding DNA: TGTGCCAGCAGTTTGGAGCGGGGGATTTCCAATGAGCAGTTCTTC.

V and J are TRBV4-2 and TRBJ1-1; no definite D call. V lost 3 bases and J lost 2, with 4 bases in between. This CDR3 comprises 12 residues. The germline CDR1 and CDR2 sequences are LGHNA and YNFKEQ. Here the CDR3 reads CASSHPNTEAFF. CDR3 DNA sequence: TGTGCCAGCAGCCATCCAAACACTGAAGCTTTCTTT.

This clonotype was counted once. A much larger clone differs from this one at a single base, so this may be a read error. V is TRBV4-1 and J is TRBJ2-7; 10 nucleotides agree with TRBD1. CDR1 is MGHRA and CDR2 is YSYEKL in the germline V gene. V dropped 5 bases and J dropped 4; count of bases not matched to a gene: 8. The CDR3 consists of 15 residues. CDR3 in DNA: TGCGCCAGCAGCGAGGTGGACAGGGGGGTTTACGAGCAGTACTTC. Translating it yields CASSEVDRGVYEQYF.

The table lists this clonotype with a few counts. The rearrangement links TRBV27 to TRBJ1-2; 8 nucleotides align to TRBD1. With 3 bases clipped from V and 2 bases from J, the junction kept 5 bases outside the gene matches. This CDR3 comprises 15 residues. Germline CDR1 and CDR2: MNHEY and SMNVEV (reference sequence). The CDR3 DNA sequence: TGTGCCAGCAGTTTTTACGGACAGGGAAACTATGGCTACACCTTC. Protein: CASSFYGQGNYGYTF.